The 22 T cell receptor beta chains in this list originate from one sample, sequenced in a study of radiotherapy plus CTLA-4 blockade in lung cancer. Clones were sequenced by immunoSEQ multiplex PCR, and TCRdb holds only the in-frame ones, with some missing. The sample lists tens of thousands of clones; approximately 77% were seen once. This material consisted of peripheral blood, taken from a patient treated with radiotherapy plus ipilimumab. These receptors were obtained from a human donor with non-small cell lung cancer that progressed on radiotherapy plus ipilimumab.

This clone was observed a handful of times. The sample contains more than one DNA sequence encoding this CDR3. This sequence joins TRBV10-1 and TRBJ2-3; tentative D call: TRBD1 (6 bases). The CDR3 totals 16 residues. Trimming pared 0 bases from V and 0 bases from J, leaving 10 bases between. Per germline, CDR1 WNHNN and CDR2 SYGVQD (reference sequence). The CDR3 here is CASSESGTPSTDTQYF. The DNA of the CDR3 is TGCGCCAGCAGTGAGTCAGGGACACCTAGCACAGATACGCAGTATTTT.

V gene TRBV6-5 combines with J gene TRBJ1-2, with D maybe TRBD1 (5 bases). This CDR3 is built from 14 residues. CDR1 MNHEY and CDR2 SVGAGI come from the germline V gene. The V and J ends lost 5 bases and 0 bases respectively, with 10 bases between them. CDR3 amino acids: CASSVDRANYGYTF. The CDR3 DNA reads as TGTGCCAGCAGTGTCGACAGAGCTAACTATGGCTACACCTTC.

This clone was recorded only once. The V call is TRBV22-1, the J call TRBJ2-6. TRBV22-1 is a pseudogene. This CDR3 spans 18 amino acids. In DNA, the CDR3 is TGTCCTGGGAGGGGCAGAGGAAAGCGAACAAGTCGGGCCAACGTCCTGACTTTC. Translated, it gives CPGRGRGKRTSRANVLTF.

This clone was detected a few times. The J gene is TRBJ1-1, the V gene TRBV4-1; 7 bases agree with TRBD1. The CDR3 spans 15 residues. V gave up 3 bases and J gave up 2 bases; unmatched junction bases: 6. Per germline, CDR1 MGHRA and CDR2 YSYEKL. The CDR3 region is CASSHTPGGNTEAFF. The CDR3 DNA reads as TGCGCCAGCAGCCACACGCCAGGGGGTAACACTGAAGCTTTCTTT.

The chain employs TRBV5-1 and TRBJ1-1, with 8 positions matching TRBD1. From germline, CDR1 is SGHRS and CDR2 YFSETQ. V lost 4 bases and J lost 5; bases outside the gene matches: 7. The CDR3 sequence is 14 residues long. CDR3 region: CASSPGQEGTEAFF. For the CDR3, the DNA is TGCGCCAGCAGCCCGGGACAGGAGGGGACTGAAGCTTTCTTT.

This clone was counted between two and nine times. The chain recombines TRBV9 with TRBJ1-3; TRBD1 is a possible D gene (5 bases). Deletions cut 0 bases from V and 4 bases from J, with 14 bases between. The germline V gene encodes CDR1 SGDLS and CDR2 YYNGEE. The CDR3 has 16 residues. The CDR3: CASSVAYRSIGNTIYF. The CDR3 region has the DNA TGTGCCAGCAGCGTAGCATACAGGAGTATCGGAAACACCATATATTTT.

J is TRBJ2-4 and V is TRBV19; D is perhaps TRBD2 (6 bases). Trimming took off 5 bases at V and 0 bases at J, with 14 bases between the two ends. The CDR3 is 16 amino acids. Germline CDR1 is LNHDA and CDR2 is SQIVND (reference sequence). The CDR3 reads CASSAGGLLAKNIQYF. The CDR3 DNA sequence: TGTGCCAGTAGTGCCGGAGGGCTGTTAGCCAAAAACATTCAGTACTTC.

About this clone itself: One junction end disagrees with the germline gene, perhaps due to a read error. V is TRBV10-3 and J is TRBJ2-2; TRBD1 aligns across 8 bases. This CDR3 is 15 amino acids long. The germline CDR1 and CDR2 sequences are ENHRY and SYGVKD. The CDR3 spells CAIAVRTGNAGELFF. In DNA, the CDR3 is TGTGCCATCGCGGTCAGGACAGGGAACGCCGGGGAGCTGTTTTTT.

The chain uses TRBV4-1 and TRBJ1-5, with 10 bases identical to TRBD1. The germline gives CDR1 MGHRA, CDR2 YSYEKL. The CDR3 loop spans 17 amino acids. V lost 2 bases and J lost 6; bases outside the gene matches: 10. CDR3 coding DNA: TGCGCCAGCAGCCAACAAGAGACAGGGGGCACGGGTCAGCCCCAGCATTTT. Amino acids: CASSQQETGGTGQPQHF.

The chain employs TRBV6-5 and TRBJ2-1; no clear D gene. Trimming shortened V by 3 bases and J by 4 bases, and 7 bases separated the two germline ends. Per germline, CDR1 MNHEY and CDR2 SVGAGI. The CDR3 contains 13 residues. CDR3 in amino acids: CASSYTKYNEQFF. The CDR3, as DNA: TGTGCCAGCAGTTATACAAAGTACAATGAGCAGTTCTTC.

The chain recombines TRBV11-3 with TRBJ1-3; D remains ambiguous. The CDR3 extends over 15 amino acids. CDR1 is SGHNT and CDR2 is YENEEA in the germline V gene. V lost 1 base and J 0 bases, leaving 7 bases between the germline ends. CDR3 nucleotide sequence: TGTGCCAGCAGCTTAGGGCGCGGCTCTGGAAACACCATATATTTT. Amino acids: CASSLGRGSGNTIYF. Based on the CDR3 plus reference TRBV11-3 and TRBJ1-3, the full variable domain is EAGVVQSPRYKIIEKKQPVAFWCNPISGHNTLYWYLQNLGQGPELLIRYENEEAVDDSQLPKDRFSAERLKGVDSTLKIQPAELGDSAVYLCASSLGRGSGNTIYFGEGSWLTVV.

The chain employs TRBV6-1 and TRBJ1-3; D gene uncertain. V was clipped by 2 bases and J by 0 bases, with 8 bases between them. Germline CDR1 and CDR2: MNHNS and SASEGT. The CDR3 has 15 residues. The CDR3 nucleotides read TGTGCCAGCAGTGAAAATTGGTACTCTGGAAACACCATATATTTT. This codes for CASSENWYSGNTIYF.

The rearrangement uses TRBV19 and TRBJ1-1; perhaps TRBD1 as D (6 bases). Per germline, CDR1 LNHDA and CDR2 SQIVND (reference sequence). With 3 bases removed from V and 0 bases from J, the gap between germline ends came to 14 bases. CDR3 size: 16 residues. The CDR3 sequence: CASSIDGTRMNTEAFF. The DNA of the CDR3 is TGTGCCAGTAGTATTGATGGGACACGGATGAACACTGAAGCTTTCTTT.

The rearrangement links TRBV21-1 to TRBJ2-7. TRBV21-1 is marked as a pseudogene. The CDR3 consists of 14 residues. CDR3 nucleotide sequence: TGTGCCAAGCCCCCCCAGCAAATATCCTACGAGCAGTACTTC. Encoded protein: CAKPPQQISYEQYF.

The chain uses TRBV7-8 and TRBJ1-5; D is ambiguous. The CDR3 consists of 14 residues. Trimming removed 2 bases from V and 0 bases from J, with 5 bases in between. The germline V gene has CDR1 SGHVS and CDR2 FQNEAQ. Here the CDR3 DNA reads TGTGCCAGCAGCTTAACTGGTAGCAATCAGCCCCAGCATTTT. It translates to CASSLTGSNQPQHF.

The rearrangement joins TRBV6-1 to TRBJ2-7; D is perhaps TRBD2 (7 bases). Trimming took off 10 bases at V and 1 base at J, with 20 bases between the two ends. From germline, CDR1 is MNHNS and CDR2 SASEGT. CDR3 length equals 15 residues. The CDR3 is CATASGAGESYEQYF. CDR3 DNA sequence: TGTGCCACCGCCTCAGGGGCGGGAGAGTCCTACGAGCAGTACTTC.

This clone was seen a few times. The gene calls are TRBV5-4 and TRBJ1-2; tentatively, D is TRBD1 (5 bases). Germline CDR1 SGHNT, CDR2 YYREEE (reference sequence). Trimming took 2 bases from V and 4 from J, leaving 12 bases between them. This CDR3 region has 14 residues. CDR3 in amino acids: CASSFIGDGYGYTF. CDR3 in DNA: TGTGCCAGCAGCTTTATAGGGGACGGCTATGGCTACACCTTC.

The chain couples TRBV28 to TRBJ2-3, with a tentative D call TRBD2 (6 bases). V lost 6 bases and J 1 base, leaving 8 bases between the germline ends. Germline V gene data show CDR1 as MDHEN and CDR2 as SYDVKM. The CDR3 is 13 residues long. DNA of the CDR3: TGTGCCAGCAGATGGGGGGGCACAGATACGCAGTATTTT. Residues: CASRWGGTDTQYF.

The rearrangement links TRBV6-6 to TRBJ2-1; 7 bases agree with TRBD1. The CDR3 contains 13 residues. The germline V gene encodes CDR1 MNHNY and CDR2 SVGAGI (reference sequence). J was trimmed by 13 bases and V by 6 bases; bases with no gene match: 12. The CDR3 DNA is TGTGCCAGCAGCTTCCCGGGACAGCTGTCTCAGTTCTTC. This codes for CASSFPGQLSQFF.

V usage is TRBV4-1 and J usage is TRBJ2-1; D uncertain. The germline V and J ends were trimmed by 3 bases and 5 bases, with 5 bases remaining between them. The CDR3 sequence is 12 residues long. The germline CDR1 and CDR2 sequences are MGHRA and YSYEKL. Written as DNA, the CDR3 is TGCGCCAGCAGCCAGATGGACAATGAGCAGTTCTTC. Translation gives CASSQMDNEQFF.

V gene TRBV27 combines with J gene TRBJ2-1; D unresolved. The CDR3 is 14 amino acids. Trimming removed 2 bases at V and 0 bases at J, with 5 bases between. Germline V gene data show CDR1 as MNHEY and CDR2 as SMNVEV (reference sequence). The CDR3 loop reads CASSLGSSYNEQFF. The CDR3 DNA follows: TGTGCCAGCAGTTTAGGAAGCTCCTACAATGAGCAGTTCTTC.

This clone was counted a single time. J is TRBJ2-3 and V is TRBV27, with a weak D call TRBD2 (6 bases). V was trimmed by 2 bases and J by 5 bases, leaving 11 bases between them. Germline CDR1 is MNHEY and CDR2 is SMNVEV (reference sequence). The length of the CDR3 is 14 residues. CDR3 sequence: CASSLRLEKDTQYF. CDR3 nucleotides: TGTGCCAGCAGTTTAAGACTAGAAAAAGATACGCAGTATTTT.